The text below deals with one T cell receptor (beta chain). It was with random hexamers that about 0.45 to 1 ug RNA was reverse transcribed. TCRdb recomputed calls from the immunoSEQ multiplex PCR reads with MiXCR, one row per CDR3 protein. The table lists around 79,000 distinct CDR3 sequences, about 94% of them singletons. The sample comes from a study of CD8 T cells in Susac syndrome. The TCR was taken from a human donor with multiple sclerosis. Sample: CD8+ T cells from PBMCs.

The CDR3 loop reads CAINRGKSTEAFF. CDR3 nucleotide sequence: TGTGCCATTAACAGGGGGAAGAGCACTGAAGCTTTCTTT. This chain connects TRBV12-3 or TRBV12-4 to TRBJ1-1; 8 bases are shared with TRBD1. With V trimmed by 10 bases and J by 4 bases, 8 bases remained unmatched. The CDR3 is 13 residues long.